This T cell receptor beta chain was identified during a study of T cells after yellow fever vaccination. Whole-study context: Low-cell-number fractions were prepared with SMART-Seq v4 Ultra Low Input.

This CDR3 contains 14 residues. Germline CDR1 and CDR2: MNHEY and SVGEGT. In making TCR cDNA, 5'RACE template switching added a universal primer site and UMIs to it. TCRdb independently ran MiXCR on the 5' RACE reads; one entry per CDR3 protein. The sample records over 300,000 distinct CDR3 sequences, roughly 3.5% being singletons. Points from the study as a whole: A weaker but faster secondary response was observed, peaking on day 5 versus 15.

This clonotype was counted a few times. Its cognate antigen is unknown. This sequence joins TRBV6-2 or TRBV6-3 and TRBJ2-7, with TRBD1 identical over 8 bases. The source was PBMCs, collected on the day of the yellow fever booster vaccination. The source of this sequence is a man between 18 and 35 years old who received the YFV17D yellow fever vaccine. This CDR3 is CATLDRASSYEQYV. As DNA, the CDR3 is TGTGCGACCCTGGACAGGGCGAGCTCCTACGAGCAGTACGTC.